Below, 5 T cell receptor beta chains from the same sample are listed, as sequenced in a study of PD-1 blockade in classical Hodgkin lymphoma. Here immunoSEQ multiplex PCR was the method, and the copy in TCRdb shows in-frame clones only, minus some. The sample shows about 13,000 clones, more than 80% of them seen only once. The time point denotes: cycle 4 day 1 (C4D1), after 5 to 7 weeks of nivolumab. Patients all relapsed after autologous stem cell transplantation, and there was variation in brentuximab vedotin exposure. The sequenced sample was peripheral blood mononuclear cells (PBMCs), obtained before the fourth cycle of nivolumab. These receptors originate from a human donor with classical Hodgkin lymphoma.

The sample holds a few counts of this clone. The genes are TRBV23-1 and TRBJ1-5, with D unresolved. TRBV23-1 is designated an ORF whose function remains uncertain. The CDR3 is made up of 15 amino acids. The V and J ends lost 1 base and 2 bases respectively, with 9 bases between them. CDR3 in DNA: TGCGCCAGCAGTCAATTTGGGAATTGCAATCAGCCCCAGCATTTT. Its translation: CASSQFGNCNQPQHF.

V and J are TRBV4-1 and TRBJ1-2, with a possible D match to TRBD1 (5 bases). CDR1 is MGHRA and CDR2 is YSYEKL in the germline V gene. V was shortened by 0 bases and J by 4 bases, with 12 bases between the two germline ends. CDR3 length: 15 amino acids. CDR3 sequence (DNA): TGCGCCAGCAGCCAAGATTTCCCGACAGCCTATGGCTACACCTTC. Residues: CASSQDFPTAYGYTF.

The CDR3 region is CASSLVWGDTSEAFF. The DNA for the CDR3 is TGTGCCAGCAGCTTAGTTTGGGGGGACACTTCTGAAGCTTTCTTT. The chain links TRBV7-9 to TRBJ1-1; TRBD1 might be the D (6 bases). Germline V gene sequence: CDR1 SEHNR, CDR2 FQNEAQ (reference sequence). The CDR3 runs 15 residues. V was trimmed by 1 base and J by 6 bases, leaving 15 bases between them.

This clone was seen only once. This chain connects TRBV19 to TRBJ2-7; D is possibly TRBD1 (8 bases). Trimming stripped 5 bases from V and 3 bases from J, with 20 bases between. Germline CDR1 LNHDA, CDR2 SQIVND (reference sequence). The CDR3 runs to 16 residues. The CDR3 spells CASSAWGGQERYEQYF. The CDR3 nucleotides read TGTGCCAGTAGTGCTTGGGGGGGACAGGAACGCTACGAGCAGTACTTC.

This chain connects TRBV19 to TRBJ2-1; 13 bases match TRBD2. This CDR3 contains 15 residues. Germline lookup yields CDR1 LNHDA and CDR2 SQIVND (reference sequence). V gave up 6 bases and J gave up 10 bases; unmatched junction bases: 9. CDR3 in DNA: TGTGCCAGTAGCCAACTAGCGGGGGGGAGCCGCGAGCAGTTCTTC. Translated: CASSQLAGGSREQFF.